This T cell receptor beta chain was sequenced in a study of T cells in Graves' hyperthyroidism and ophthalmopathy. Whole-study results and caveats: Within blood appeared most thyroid clonotypes that had expanded above 0.001. With a median lead of around 6.7 months before onset, the model predicted ophthalmopathy.

It was RNA transcripts that yielded the amplified TCR beta CDR3 regions. The HTBI primer set was used in a first-round RT-PCR of the TCR CDR3. TCRdb re-analysed the multiplex PCR reads in MiXCR, keeping a single row per CDR3 protein. Found here are over 700,000 distinct CDR3 sequences, approximately 19% of them singletons; the top ten hold 16%. The study enrolled patients aged 18 to 65 with newly diagnosed hyperthyroidism of under 2 months' duration. Investigators excluded patients with uncontrolled infection, other autoimmune disease, pregnancy or lactation. This clonotype was detected many times. No antigen is known for it. Looked up from germline, CDR1 is SNHLY and CDR2 is FYNNEI. V shed 11 bases and J 3 bases; nucleotides not matched to a gene: 7. This CDR3 is 12 amino acids long.

The TCR originated in a woman aged 45 to 65 with Graves' hyperthyroidism that later progressed to Graves' ophthalmopathy. What was sequenced was blood. The chain is built from TRBV2 and TRBJ2-7; 7 positions match TRBD1. In nucleotides, the CDR3 is TGTGCCGGAGGACAGGAGAGCTACGAGCAGTACTTC. Protein sequence: CAGGQESYEQYF.